Listed below are T cell receptor beta chains from one sample, sequenced in a study of T cell repertoires in cytomegalovirus infection. TCRdb passed the reads through MiXCR, listing each CDR3 protein once. The repertoire holds around 570,000 distinct CDR3 sequences, just under 40% seen once, with 48% in the top ten. The antigens of these receptors remain unknown. Sequencing used cultured PBMCs, obtained from culture after CMV antigen stimulation. All receptors come from a human donor in good health (CMV status not recorded). Some clones in this sample may be carry-over from other donors' samples. CDR3s include the opening cysteine and the closing phenylalanine or tryptophan. A D gene is named only where the DNA matches it firmly. Clone size is given for some rows only: seen once, a few or many times, or a class if the clone is expanded.

v_call,d_call,clone_size,j_call,cdr3_aa,cdr3_nt
TRBV7-8,NA,NA,TRBJ2-1,CASSPGPSSEQFF,TGTGCCAGCAGCCCCGGGCCTTCGAGTGAGCAGTTCTTC
TRBV19,NA,NA,TRBJ2-1,CASSSRGFTPYNEQFF,TGTGCCAGTAGTTCACGAGGGTTCACCCCCTACAATGAGCAGTTCTTC
TRBV12-3/TRBV12-4,NA,few,TRBJ2-1,CASSSLGEKQFF,TGTGCCAGCAGTTCCCTTGGGGAGAAGCAGTTCTTC
TRBV6-5,NA,NA,TRBJ2-7,CASSYAGYEQYF,TGTGCCAGCAGTTACGCCGGTTACGAGCAGTACTTC
TRBV28,NA,NA,TRBJ2-1,CASLLPGRSYNEQFF,TGTGCCAGCCTCCTTCCGGGCCGGTCGTACAATGAGCAGTTCTTC
TRBV4-1,NA,NA,TRBJ1-5,CASSQEPSVPQHF,TGCGCCAGCAGCCAAGAGCCATCCGTACCCCAGCATTTT
TRBV20-1,NA,NA,TRBJ1-6,CSASFGDGDSPLHF,TGCAGTGCTAGTTTCGGTGACGGGGATTCACCCCTCCACTTT
TRBV11-2,TRBD1,few,TRBJ1-3,CASSPQARGLAGNTIYF,TGTGCCAGCAGCCCTCAAGCCAGGGGGCTGGCTGGAAACACCATATATTTT
TRBV4-3,NA,few,TRBJ2-7,CASSPGSEGAGSYEQYF,TGCGCCAGCAGCCCGGGGTCGGAGGGAGCAGGATCCTACGAGCAGTACTTC
TRBV19,NA,few,TRBJ1-2,CASSPGIDGYTF,TGTGCCAGTAGTCCCGGGATTGATGGCTACACCTTC
TRBV7-9,NA,NA,TRBJ1-4,CASSLVWDRTTNEKLFF,TGTGCCAGCAGCTTAGTGTGGGACCGCACAACTAATGAAAAACTGTTTTTT
TRBV4-1,TRBD1,NA,TRBJ2-5,CASSQGTGNHETQYF,TGCGCCAGCAGCCAAGGGACAGGGAATCACGAGACCCAGTACTTC
TRBV12-3/TRBV12-4,NA,NA,TRBJ2-5,CASSSLPQETQYF,TGTGCCAGCAGCTCACTTCCCCAAGAGACCCAGTACTTC
TRBV6-2/TRBV6-3,TRBD2,few,TRBJ2-1,CASSLWGRANEQFF,TGTGCCAGCAGTCTCTGGGGGAGGGCAAATGAGCAGTTCTTC
TRBV7-8,TRBD2,many,TRBJ2-1,CASSSGLAVSYNEQFF,TGTGCCAGCAGCTCGGGACTAGCGGTTTCCTACAATGAGCAGTTCTTC
TRBV25-1,NA,NA,TRBJ2-7,CASTSGPFREQYF,TGTGCCAGCACCTCTGGCCCGTTCCGCGAGCAGTACTTC
TRBV20-1,NA,NA,TRBJ2-7,CSAYDSSYEQYF,TGCAGTGCTTACGACAGCTCCTACGAGCAGTACTTC
TRBV12-3/TRBV12-4,NA,few,TRBJ2-1,CASSVLAYNEQFF,TGTGCCAGCAGCGTACTAGCTTACAATGAGCAGTTCTTC
TRBV6-1,TRBD1,few,TRBJ1-2,CASSGAGQRDRGFGYTF,TGTGCCAGCAGCGGCGCGGGGCAGCGGGACAGGGGTTTCGGCTACACCTTC
TRBV2,TRBD1,NA,TRBJ1-5,CASSARTGRNQPQHF,TGTGCCAGCAGTGCACGGACAGGGCGCAATCAGCCCCAGCATTTT
TRBV4-1,NA,NA,TRBJ1-1,CASSQEGGLGAFF,TGCGCCAGCAGCCAAGAGGGGGGGCTCGGAGCTTTCTTT
TRBV7-8,NA,many,TRBJ2-2,CASSLVRPKTGELFF,TGTGCCAGCAGCTTAGTTCGTCCCAAGACCGGGGAGCTGTTTTTT
TRBV7-9,TRBD2,NA,TRBJ2-3,CASQDGGADTQYF,TGTGCCAGTCAGGACGGGGGGGCAGATACGCAGTATTTT
TRBV7-2,NA,few,TRBJ2-7,CASSLVFRALSYEQYF,TGTGCCAGCAGCTTAGTGTTCAGGGCACTGTCCTACGAGCAGTACTTC
TRBV7-2,TRBD1,few,TRBJ1-1,CASSFDRGGGTEAFF,TGTGCCAGCAGCTTTGACAGGGGGGGAGGCACTGAAGCTTTCTTT
TRBV7-8,TRBD2,many,TRBJ2-5,CASSLLAEKSGDWVETQYF,TGTGCCAGCAGCTTACTAGCGGAGAAATCGGGGGATTGGGTTGAGACCCAGTACTTC
TRBV7-2,NA,few,TRBJ2-7,CASSLIVIGNEQYF,TGTGCCAGCAGCTTAATTGTCATCGGGAACGAGCAGTACTTC
TRBV7-6,NA,NA,TRBJ2-4,CASGWGSLAKNIQYF,TGTGCCAGCGGCTGGGGCAGCCTAGCCAAAAACATTCAGTACTTC
TRBV28,NA,few,TRBJ2-1,CATAGATDEQFF,TGTGCCACCGCAGGAGCCACCGATGAGCAGTTCTTC
TRBV7-2,TRBD2,many,TRBJ2-7,CASSILAEGGYEQYF,TGTGCCAGCAGCATACTAGCGGAGGGAGGCTACGAGCAGTACTTC
TRBV7-8,NA,few,TRBJ2-3,CASSPNLRVTDTQYF,TGTGCCAGCAGCCCTAACCTCAGGGTGACAGATACGCAGTATTTT
TRBV7-2,TRBD2,NA,TRBJ2-7,CASSRLAGPLPSEQYF,TGTGCCAGCAGCAGACTAGCGGGGCCCCTGCCTAGTGAGCAGTACTTC
TRBV7-9,TRBD2,NA,TRBJ2-7,CASSSTSGVTNYEQYF,TGTGCCAGCAGTTCGACTAGCGGGGTAACAAACTACGAGCAGTACTTC
TRBV20-1,NA,NA,TRBJ2-7,CSARARGLEGEQYF,TGCAGTGCTAGAGCCCGGGGCTTGGAAGGCGAGCAGTACTTC
TRBV6-1,NA,few,TRBJ2-3,CASTRDSTDTQYF,TGTGCCAGCACTAGGGACAGCACAGATACGCAGTATTTT
TRBV11-2,NA,few,TRBJ2-2,CASSFPPWGPNTGELFF,TGTGCCAGCAGCTTCCCTCCTTGGGGCCCCAACACCGGGGAGCTGTTTTTT
TRBV5-6,NA,NA,TRBJ1-4,CASSLVANEKLFF,TGTGCCAGCAGCTTGGTGGCAAATGAAAAACTGTTTTTT
TRBV7-2,NA,few,TRBJ1-2,CASSLTDGLVGYTF,TGTGCCAGCAGCCTGACAGACGGTCTGGTTGGCTACACCTTC
TRBV12-3/TRBV12-4,NA,NA,TRBJ1-3,CANGGLAGNTIYF,TGTGCCAACGGGGGACTGGCTGGAAACACCATATATTTT
TRBV4-1,TRBD1,NA,TRBJ1-3,CASSQDRGRTGNTIYF,TGCGCCAGCAGCCAGGACAGGGGGCGAACTGGAAACACCATATATTTT
TRBV7-8,NA,few,TRBJ2-4,CASSLGRTFGSIQYF,TGTGCCAGCAGCTTAGGACGGACCTTCGGTAGCATTCAGTACTTC
TRBV6-6,TRBD2,NA,TRBJ2-3,CASSHRWSGGTDTQYF,TGTGCCAGCAGCCACCGTTGGAGCGGGGGCACAGATACGCAGTATTTT
TRBV7-2,TRBD2,NA,TRBJ2-3,CASSAGTSGPTDTQYF,TGTGCCAGCAGCGCCGGGACTAGTGGTCCCACAGATACGCAGTATTTT
TRBV6-2/TRBV6-3,NA,NA,TRBJ2-7,CASSYSPYGHEQYF,TGTGCCAGCAGTTACTCCCCCTACGGACACGAGCAGTACTTC
TRBV28,TRBD2,NA,TRBJ2-1,CASSPPSGEKYNEQFF,TGTGCCAGCAGTCCACCTAGCGGGGAGAAGTACAATGAGCAGTTCTTC
TRBV27,TRBD1,few,TRBJ2-5,CASSSLRDRGGTQYF,TGTGCCAGCAGTTCACTCAGGGACAGGGGAGGGACCCAGTACTTC
TRBV7-2,TRBD2,NA,TRBJ2-1,CASSLPGRGAAQFF,TGTGCCAGCAGCCTTCCTGGGCGGGGGGCCGCGCAGTTCTTC
TRBV12-3/TRBV12-4,NA,NA,TRBJ1-1,CASSPVQGSTEAFF,TGTGCCAGCAGTCCCGTACAGGGATCCACTGAAGCTTTCTTT
TRBV5-4,NA,NA,TRBJ2-6,CASSSRGGANVLTF,TGTGCCAGCAGCTCCCGGGGGGGGGCCAACGTCCTGACTTTC
TRBV5-6,TRBD1,NA,TRBJ1-4,CASTRRGQGNEKLFF,TGTGCCAGCACCCGGCGGGGACAGGGGAATGAAAAACTGTTTTTT
TRBV7-2,NA,few,TRBJ2-7,CASSLVGTQSYEQYF,TGTGCCAGCAGCTTAGTAGGGACCCAATCCTACGAGCAGTACTTC
TRBV20-1,NA,NA,TRBJ1-1,CSAIKGVNTEAFF,TGCAGTGCCATAAAAGGGGTGAACACTGAAGCTTTCTTT
TRBV7-9,TRBD1,once,TRBJ1-1,CASSPPGGHTEAFF,TGTGCCAGCAGCCCCCCAGGGGGTCACACTGAAGCTTTCTTT
TRBV25-1,NA,few,TRBJ1-2,CASSSYTGVNYGYTF,TGTGCCAGCAGTTCTTATACTGGGGTAAACTATGGCTACACCTTC
TRBV28,TRBD1,few,TRBJ1-1,CASRFTGVTEAFF,TGTGCCAGCAGGTTTACAGGGGTCACTGAAGCTTTCTTT
TRBV7-2,TRBD1,NA,TRBJ2-1,CASSLVGTGGQNEQFF,TGTGCCAGCAGCTTAGTGGGGACAGGGGGCCAGAATGAGCAGTTCTTC
TRBV7-6,NA,NA,TRBJ2-1,CASSLYGGVDNEQFF,TGTGCCAGCAGCTTATACGGGGGTGTCGACAATGAGCAGTTCTTC
TRBV27,NA,few,TRBJ2-7,CASSSTAYGEQYF,TGTGCCAGCAGTTCGACAGCTTACGGTGAGCAGTACTTC